This T cell receptor (beta chain) comes out of a study of regulatory T cells in long-lasting Graves disease. Study-wide results and limits: The study examined only peripheral blood, not thyroid tissue.

Building of the TCR beta libraries involved iRepertoire HTBI primers and Arm-PCR of CDR3 regions. MiXCR, run by TCRdb on the multiplex PCR reads, gives a single entry per CDR3 protein. The table records approximately 400,000 distinct CDR3 sequences, 14% to 15% of them present only once. This clonotype was found many times. Its matching antigen is unknown. Regarding time point: newly diagnosed GD, antithyroid drugs for less than 3 months. Construction of the TCR library relied on RNA isolated from PBMCs. The CDR3 has 17 residues. Germline-derived CDR1 and CDR2 are SEHNR and FQNEAQ (reference sequence). The V segment lost 2 bases and the J segment 0 bases; nucleotides outside the gene matches: 6. These same data were also listed under a study on T cells in Graves' hyperthyroidism and ophthalmopathy. That source adds: Those patients with uncontrolled infection, other autoimmune disease, pregnancy or lactation were excluded. HTBI primers drove first-round RT-PCR of the TCR CDR3.

The specimen was peripheral blood mononuclear cells (PBMCs), collected at new diagnosis, from a patient treated with antithyroid drugs. The V gene is TRBV7-9, the J gene TRBJ2-3, with 9 positions matching TRBD2. This clonotype was sampled from a woman between 25 and 40 years old with Graves disease. In nucleotides, the CDR3 is TGTGCCAGCAGCTTAAGACTAGCGGCAACAAGCACAGATACGCAGTATTTT. This codes for CASSLRLAATSTDTQYF.